The 7 T cell receptor beta chains given below trace back to one sample, sequenced in a study of early T cells in non-severe SARS-CoV-2 infection. TCRdb re-analysed the 5' RACE reads in MiXCR, keeping a single row per CDR3 protein. The table includes about 81,000 distinct CDR3 sequences, 5.5% to 7.5% detected once. Sequencing was done on a sample of whole blood. The receptors here all came from an adult who was a healthcare worker with PCR-confirmed SARS-CoV-2 infection or an uninfected control (not recorded which).

Worth noting for this clonotype: At one end the junction does not follow the germline gene, possibly because of a read error. The chain is built from TRBV20-1 and TRBJ1-4; D is ambiguous. This CDR3 spans 14 amino acids. CDR1 DFQATT and CDR2 SNEGSKA come from the germline V gene (reference sequence). The CDR3 DNA sequence: TGCAGTGCTAGCGAGCGAGCAACGAATGAAAAACTGTTTTTT. Its protein product is CSASERATNEKLFF.

This clonotype was recorded many times. The chain carries TRBV27 and TRBJ2-2, with 7 bases lining up with TRBD1. This CDR3 has 15 residues. The J segment lost 4 bases and the V segment lost 3 bases, leaving 5 bases of the junction unmatched. Germline CDR1 reads MNHEY; CDR2 reads SMNVEV (reference sequence). This CDR3 is CASSLGRGFTGELFF. In DNA form, the CDR3 reads TGTGCCAGCAGTTTGGGCAGGGGGTTCACCGGGGAGCTGTTTTTT.

This clonotype appeared many times. This chain uses TRBV7-8 with TRBJ1-1; weak D call: TRBD1 (5 bases). V shed 0 bases and J shed 5 bases, with 10 bases lying between them. The CDR3 contains 14 residues. Germline lookup yields CDR1 SGHVS and CDR2 FQNEAQ. The CDR3 DNA sequence: TGTGCCAGCAGCTTAGCAGGGGTTAGAACTGAAGCTTTCTTT. It encodes CASSLAGVRTEAFF. Full variable domain (outside the CDR3, taken from reference TRBV7-8 and TRBJ1-1): GAGVSQSPRYKVAKRGQDVALRCDPISGHVSLFWYQQALGQGPEFLTYFQNEAQLDKSGLPSDRFFAERPEGSVSTLKIQRTQQEDSAVYLCASSLAGVRTEAFFGQGTRLTVV.

The chain combines TRBV7-9 with TRBJ1-4; D not certain. Germline V gives CDR1 SEHNR, CDR2 FQNEAQ (reference sequence). This CDR3 has 17 amino acids. The V end lost 5 bases, the J end lost 6 bases, and 22 bases lay between the germline ends. The CDR3 DNA sequence: TGTGCCAGCAGCCACCGCCTATTAACAAGCGAAGATGAAAAACTGTTTTTT. It codes for CASSHRLLTSEDEKLFF. Using reference TRBV7-9 and TRBJ1-4 for the parts outside the CDR3, the full variable domain is DTGVSQNPRHKITKRGQNVTFRCDPISEHNRLYWYRQTLGQGPEFLTYFQNEAQLEKSRLLSDRFSAERPKGSFSTLEIQRTEQGDSAMYLCASSHRLLTSEDEKLFFGSGTQLSVL.

This clonotype has only a few counts. The gene calls are TRBV20-1 and TRBJ1-2; TRBD1 is a possible D gene (5 bases). V lost 0 bases and J lost 6, with 17 bases in between. The length of the CDR3 is 15 residues. From germline, CDR1 is DFQATT and CDR2 SNEGSKA (reference sequence). CDR3 nucleotides: TGCAGTGCTAGAGATTTTTTTAGGGGCGACGATGGCTACACCTTC. It specifies CSARDFFRGDDGYTF.

With respect to this clonotype: It may be a read error: a sequence one base away is much more abundant. The chain is built from TRBV6-6 and TRBJ1-6; D call uncertain. Germline V gene lookup returns CDR1 MNHNY and CDR2 SVGAGI (reference sequence). This CDR3 has 15 amino acids. CDR3 nucleotide sequence: TGTGTCAGCAGCGACTTGGGCTTGGCAAGCTCACCCCTCCACTTT. Its protein product is CVSSDLGLASSPLHF.

The table lists this clonotype with a count of one. The chain is built from TRBV12-3 or TRBV12-4 and TRBJ1-5; a possible D gene is TRBD1 (6 bases). The V end lost 10 bases, the J end lost 2 bases, and 15 bases lay between the germline ends. This CDR3 has 14 amino acids. CDR3 region: CANRNAGGNQPQHF. The CDR3 DNA reads as TGTGCCAACAGAAATGCAGGGGGCAATCAGCCCCAGCATTTT.